This T cell receptor (beta chain) derives from a study of shared clonotypes between healthy human individuals. General study findings and limits: Sharing of clonotypes among donors was expected to vary with sequencing depth.

In the case of this clone: Its antigen is as yet unknown.

The germline V gene has CDR1 LGHNA and CDR2 YSLEER. The CDR3 has 17 amino acids. V trimming: 2 bases; J trimming: 0 bases; junction bases outside the gene matches: 6. Data came from immunoSEQ multiplex PCR; TCRdb stores just in-frame clones and leaves some out. Of about 2 million clones detected, 85% to 95% appear once; the ten largest clones hold roughly 0.13%. The donor cohort consisted entirely of Caucasian adults residing in Nashville, Tennessee. This clonotype was sampled from a man aged 18 to 29 in good health. The sequenced sample was naive CD4+ T cells sorted from blood. Subset described: CD45RA+ positively selected. The chain uses TRBV4-3 and TRBJ2-7; the match to TRBD1 covers 11 bases. CDR3 amino acids: CASSQIGTGGISYEQYF. The CDR3 coding sequence is TGCGCCAGCAGCCAAATCGGGACAGGGGGGATCTCCTACGAGCAGTACTTC.